This TCR beta chain is from a study of blood T cell repertoires in COVID-19. This table comes from immunoSEQ multiplex PCR, and its TCRdb copy is limited to in-frame clones, with some not included. The data hold about half a million clones, with around nine tenths observed a single time. CDR3 size: 15 residues. CDR1 and CDR2 from the germline V gene are MRHNA and SNTAGT. The J segment lost 4 bases and the V segment lost 6 bases, leaving 7 bases of the junction unmatched. Everyone who took part was roughly 18 to 89 years old, and they came from fewer than 25 US areas. Cohort 3 recovery required two negative PCRs, clearance, or symptom resolution.

The sequencing sample was made of PBMCs or T cells enriched from blood (not recorded which). The chain is built from TRBV6-4 and TRBJ1-5; 9 bases are a match to TRBD1. The TCR sequence derives from a woman in her fifties or sixties who had recovered from COVID-19. The chain's CDR3 is CASSATGGVNQPQHF. CDR3 DNA: TGTGCCAGCAGCGCTACAGGGGGCGTTAATCAGCCCCAGCATTTT.